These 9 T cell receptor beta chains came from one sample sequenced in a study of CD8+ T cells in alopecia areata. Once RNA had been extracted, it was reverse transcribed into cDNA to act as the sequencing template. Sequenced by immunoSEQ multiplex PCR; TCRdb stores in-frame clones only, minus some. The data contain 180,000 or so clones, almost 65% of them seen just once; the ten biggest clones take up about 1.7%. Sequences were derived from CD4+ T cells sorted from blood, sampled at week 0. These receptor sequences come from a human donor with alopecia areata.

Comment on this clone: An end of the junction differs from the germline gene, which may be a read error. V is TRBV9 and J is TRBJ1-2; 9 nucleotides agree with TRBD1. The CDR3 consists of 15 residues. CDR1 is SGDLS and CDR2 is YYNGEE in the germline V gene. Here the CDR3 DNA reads TGTGCCAGCAACGTAGTGGGACAGGGTGACTATGGCTACACCTTC. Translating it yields CASNVVGQGDYGYTF.

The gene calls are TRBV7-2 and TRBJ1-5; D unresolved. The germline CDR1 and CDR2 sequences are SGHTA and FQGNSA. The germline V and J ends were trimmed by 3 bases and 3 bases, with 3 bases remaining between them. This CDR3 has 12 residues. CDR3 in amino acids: CASSFANQPQHF. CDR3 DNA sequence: TGTGCCAGCAGCTTCGCCAATCAGCCCCAGCATTTT.

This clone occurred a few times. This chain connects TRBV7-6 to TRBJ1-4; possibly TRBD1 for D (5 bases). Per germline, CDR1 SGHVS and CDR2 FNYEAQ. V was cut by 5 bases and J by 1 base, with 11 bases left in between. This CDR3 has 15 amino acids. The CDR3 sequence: CASSHPGLTNEKLFF. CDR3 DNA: TGTGCCAGCAGCCATCCAGGGTTAACTAATGAAAAACTGTTTTTT.

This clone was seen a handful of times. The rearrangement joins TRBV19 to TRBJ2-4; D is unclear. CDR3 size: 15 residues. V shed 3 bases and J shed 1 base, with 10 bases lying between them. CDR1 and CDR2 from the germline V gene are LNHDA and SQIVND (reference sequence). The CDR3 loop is CASSIVSVAKNIQYF. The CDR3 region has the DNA TGTGCCAGTAGTATCGTATCGGTCGCCAAAAACATTCAGTACTTC.

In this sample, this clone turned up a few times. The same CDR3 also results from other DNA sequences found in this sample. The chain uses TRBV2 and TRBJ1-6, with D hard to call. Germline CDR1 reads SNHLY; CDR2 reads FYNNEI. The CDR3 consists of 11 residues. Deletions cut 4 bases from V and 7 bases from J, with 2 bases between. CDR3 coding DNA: TGTGCCAGCAGTGGAAATTCACCCCTCCACTTT. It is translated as CASSGNSPLHF.

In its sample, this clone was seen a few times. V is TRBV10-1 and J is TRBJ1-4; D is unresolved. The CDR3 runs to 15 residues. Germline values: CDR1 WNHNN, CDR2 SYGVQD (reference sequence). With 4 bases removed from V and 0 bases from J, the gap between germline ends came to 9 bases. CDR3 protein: CASSGGLATNEKLFF. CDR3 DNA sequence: TGCGCCAGCAGTGGAGGCCTTGCAACTAATGAAAAACTGTTTTTT.

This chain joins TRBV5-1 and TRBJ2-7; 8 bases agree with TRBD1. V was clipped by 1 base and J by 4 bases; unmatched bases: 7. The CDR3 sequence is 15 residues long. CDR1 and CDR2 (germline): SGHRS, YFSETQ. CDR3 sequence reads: CASSLRGQGAYEQYF. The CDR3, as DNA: TGCGCCAGCAGCTTGCGAGGACAGGGTGCGTACGAGCAGTACTTC.

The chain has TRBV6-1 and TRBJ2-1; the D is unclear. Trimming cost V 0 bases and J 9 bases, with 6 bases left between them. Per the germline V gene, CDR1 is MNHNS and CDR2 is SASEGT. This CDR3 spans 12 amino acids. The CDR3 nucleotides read TGTGCCAGCAGTGAAGCGCGCCCTGAGCAGTTCTTC. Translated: CASSEARPEQFF.

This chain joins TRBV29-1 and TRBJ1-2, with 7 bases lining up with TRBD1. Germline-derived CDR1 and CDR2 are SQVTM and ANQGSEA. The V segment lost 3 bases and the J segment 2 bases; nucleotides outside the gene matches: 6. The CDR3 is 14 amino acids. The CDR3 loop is CSVDIGQENYGYTF. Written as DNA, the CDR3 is TGCAGCGTTGATATAGGACAGGAAAACTATGGCTACACCTTC.